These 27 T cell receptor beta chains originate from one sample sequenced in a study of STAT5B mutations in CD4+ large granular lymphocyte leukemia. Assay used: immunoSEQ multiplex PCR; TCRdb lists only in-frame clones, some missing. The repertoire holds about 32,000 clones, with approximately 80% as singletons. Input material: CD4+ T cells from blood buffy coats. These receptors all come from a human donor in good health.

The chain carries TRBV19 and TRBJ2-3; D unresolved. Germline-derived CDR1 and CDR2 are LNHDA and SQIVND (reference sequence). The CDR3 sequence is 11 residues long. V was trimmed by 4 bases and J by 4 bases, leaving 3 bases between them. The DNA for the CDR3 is TGTGCCAGTAGTAGTTCAGATACGCAGTATTTT. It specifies CASSSSDTQYF.

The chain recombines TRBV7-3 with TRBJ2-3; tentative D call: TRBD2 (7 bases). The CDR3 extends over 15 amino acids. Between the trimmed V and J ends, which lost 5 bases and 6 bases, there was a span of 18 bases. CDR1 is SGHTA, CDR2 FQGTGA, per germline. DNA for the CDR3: TGTGCCAGCAGCCCCCGGGGGGCGATTGGGGATACGCAGTATTTT. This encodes CASSPRGAIGDTQYF.

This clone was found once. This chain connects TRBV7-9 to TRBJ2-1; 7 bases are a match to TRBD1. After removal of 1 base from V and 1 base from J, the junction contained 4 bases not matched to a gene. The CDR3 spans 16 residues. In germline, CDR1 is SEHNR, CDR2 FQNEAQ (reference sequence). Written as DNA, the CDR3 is TGTGCCAGCAGCTTAGGAGAGGGGGCATCCTACAATGAGCAGTTCTTC. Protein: CASSLGEGASYNEQFF.

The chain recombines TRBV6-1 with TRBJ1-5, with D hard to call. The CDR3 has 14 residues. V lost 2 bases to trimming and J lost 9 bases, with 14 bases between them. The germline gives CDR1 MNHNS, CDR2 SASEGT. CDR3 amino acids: CASSELGGRWPQHF. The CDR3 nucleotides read TGTGCCAGCAGTGAATTAGGCGGGAGGTGGCCCCAGCATTTT.

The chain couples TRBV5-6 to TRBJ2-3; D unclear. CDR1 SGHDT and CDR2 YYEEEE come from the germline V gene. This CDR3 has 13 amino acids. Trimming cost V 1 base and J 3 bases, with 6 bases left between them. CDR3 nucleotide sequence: TGTGCCAGCAGCTTGTGGAGTACAGATACGCAGTATTTT. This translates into CASSLWSTDTQYF.

CDR3 residues: CASSTYRDRGSGNTIYF. CDR3 in DNA: TGTGCCAGTAGTACGTACCGGGACAGGGGATCTGGAAACACCATATATTTT. The V gene is TRBV19, the J gene TRBJ1-3, with 10 bases lining up with TRBD1. This CDR3 has 17 residues. From germline, CDR1 is LNHDA and CDR2 SQIVND (reference sequence). After removal of 4 bases from V and 1 base from J, the junction contained 7 bases not matched to a gene.

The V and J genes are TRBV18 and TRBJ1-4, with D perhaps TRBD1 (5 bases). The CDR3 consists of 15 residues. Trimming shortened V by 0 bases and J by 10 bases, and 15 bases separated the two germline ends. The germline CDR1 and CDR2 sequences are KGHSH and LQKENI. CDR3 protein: CASSPPEEGVGKLFF. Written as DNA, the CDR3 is TGTGCCAGCTCACCACCGGAGGAAGGGGTGGGAAAACTGTTTTTT. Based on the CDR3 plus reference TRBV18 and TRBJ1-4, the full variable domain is NAGVMQNPRHLVRRRGQEARLRCSPMKGHSHVYWYRQLPEEGLKFMVYLQKENIIDESGMPKERFSAEFPKEGPSILRIQQVVRGDSAAYFCASSPPEEGVGKLFFGSGTQLSVL.

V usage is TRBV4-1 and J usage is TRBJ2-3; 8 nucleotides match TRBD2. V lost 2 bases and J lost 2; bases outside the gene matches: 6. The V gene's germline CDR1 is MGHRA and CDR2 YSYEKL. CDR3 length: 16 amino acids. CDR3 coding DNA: TGCGCCAGCAGCCAACTCGGGCGGGGGGACACAGATACGCAGTATTTT. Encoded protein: CASSQLGRGDTDTQYF.

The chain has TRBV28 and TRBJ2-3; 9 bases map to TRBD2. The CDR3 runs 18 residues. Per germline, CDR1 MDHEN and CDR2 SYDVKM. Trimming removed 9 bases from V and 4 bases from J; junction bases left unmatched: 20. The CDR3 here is CASQAAGYGTSSSDTQYF. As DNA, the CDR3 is TGTGCCAGTCAGGCTGCAGGGTACGGGACTAGCTCCTCAGATACGCAGTATTTT.

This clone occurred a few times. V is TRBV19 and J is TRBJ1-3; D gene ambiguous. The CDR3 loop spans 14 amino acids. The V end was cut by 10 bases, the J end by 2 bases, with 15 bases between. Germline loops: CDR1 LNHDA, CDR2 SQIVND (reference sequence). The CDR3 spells CATVSSGTGNTIYF. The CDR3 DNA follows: TGTGCCACGGTCTCCTCGGGTACTGGAAACACCATATATTTT.

The CDR3: CASSQWTSGSPEQFF. In nucleotides, the CDR3 is TGCGCCAGCAGCCAATGGACTAGCGGGAGCCCTGAGCAGTTCTTC. The genes are TRBV4-3 and TRBJ2-1; 13 bases agree with TRBD2. The CDR3 extends over 15 amino acids. Germline CDR1 is LGHNA and CDR2 is YSLEER. Germline trimming cut 2 bases from V and 9 bases from J; bases unmatched to any gene: 4.

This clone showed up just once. The CDR3 region has the DNA TGTGCCAGCAGCTTAGCGGCGGGACAGGGACAAGAGACCCAGTACTTC. It is translated as CASSLAAGQGQETQYF. The chain links TRBV7-2 to TRBJ2-5; 9 bases line up with TRBD1. The CDR3 is 16 residues long. From germline, CDR1 is SGHTA and CDR2 FQGNSA. V lost 0 bases, J lost 2 bases, and 4 bases stayed unmatched. Full variable domain (remainder filled in from reference TRBV7-2 and TRBJ2-5): GAGVSQSPSNKVTEKGKDVELRCDPISGHTALYWYRQSLGQGLEFLIYFQGNSAPDKSGLPSDRFSAERTGGSVSTLTIQRTQQEDSAVYLCASSLAAGQGQETQYFGPGTRLLVL.

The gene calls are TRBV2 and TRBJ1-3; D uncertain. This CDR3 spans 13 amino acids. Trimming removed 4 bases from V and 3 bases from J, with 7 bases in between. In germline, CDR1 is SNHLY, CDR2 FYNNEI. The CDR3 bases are TGTGCCAGCAGTGTCCTTGGTGGAAACACCATATATTTT. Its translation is CASSVLGGNTIYF.

The CDR3 here is CASRTSTDTQYF. CDR3 nucleotides: TGTGCCAGCAGGACTTCCACAGATACGCAGTATTTT. The rearrangement links TRBV21-1 to TRBJ2-3; the table assigns TRBD2, which was not confirmed against the DNA. TRBV21-1 is shown as a pseudogene. The CDR3 covers 12 residues.

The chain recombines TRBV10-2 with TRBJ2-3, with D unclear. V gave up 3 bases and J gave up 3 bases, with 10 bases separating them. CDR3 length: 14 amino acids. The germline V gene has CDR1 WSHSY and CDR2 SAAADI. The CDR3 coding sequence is TGCGCCAGCAGTGATCGTAAAGCGACAGATACGCAGTATTTT. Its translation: CASSDRKATDTQYF.

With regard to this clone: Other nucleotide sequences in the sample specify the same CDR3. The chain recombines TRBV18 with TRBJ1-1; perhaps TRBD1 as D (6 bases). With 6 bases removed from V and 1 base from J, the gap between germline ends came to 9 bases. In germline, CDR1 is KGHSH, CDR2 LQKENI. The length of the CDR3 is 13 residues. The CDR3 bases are TGTGCCAGCTCTCCGGGACAGAACACTGAAGCTTTCTTT. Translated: CASSPGQNTEAFF.

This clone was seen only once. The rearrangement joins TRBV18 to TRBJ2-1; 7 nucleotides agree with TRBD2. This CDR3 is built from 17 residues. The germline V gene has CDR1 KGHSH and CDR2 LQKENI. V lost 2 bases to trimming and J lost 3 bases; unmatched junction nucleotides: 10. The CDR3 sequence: CASSPNPPGGNYNEQFF. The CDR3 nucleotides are TGTGCCAGCTCACCAAACCCTCCCGGGGGGAACTACAATGAGCAGTTCTTC.

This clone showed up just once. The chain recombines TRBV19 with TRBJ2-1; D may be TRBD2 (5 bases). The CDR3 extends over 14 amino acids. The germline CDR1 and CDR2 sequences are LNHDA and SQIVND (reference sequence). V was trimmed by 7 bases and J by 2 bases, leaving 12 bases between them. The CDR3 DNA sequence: TGTGCCAGTAAATCTCGGGGTACCTACAATGAGCAGTTCTTC. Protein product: CASKSRGTYNEQFF.

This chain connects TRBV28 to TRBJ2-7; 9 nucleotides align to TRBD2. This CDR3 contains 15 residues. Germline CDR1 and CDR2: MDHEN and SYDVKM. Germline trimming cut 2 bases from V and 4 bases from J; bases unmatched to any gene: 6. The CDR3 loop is CASSLTLAGLYEQYF. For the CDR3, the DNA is TGTGCCAGCAGTTTAACTCTAGCGGGGCTATACGAGCAGTACTTC.

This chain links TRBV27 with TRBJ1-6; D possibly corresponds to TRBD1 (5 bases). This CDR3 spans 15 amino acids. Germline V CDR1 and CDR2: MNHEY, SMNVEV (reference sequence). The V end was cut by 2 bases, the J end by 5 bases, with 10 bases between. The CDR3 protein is CASSLQGGDNSPLHF. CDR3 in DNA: TGTGCCAGCAGTTTACAGGGAGGTGATAATTCACCCCTCCACTTT.

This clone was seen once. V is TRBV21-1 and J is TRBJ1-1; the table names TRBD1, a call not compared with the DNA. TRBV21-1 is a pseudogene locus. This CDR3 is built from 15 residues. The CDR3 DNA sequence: TGTGCCAGCAGCCCCCCCAGGGTTCAGCACACTGAAGCTTTCTTT. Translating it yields CASSPPRVQHTEAFF.

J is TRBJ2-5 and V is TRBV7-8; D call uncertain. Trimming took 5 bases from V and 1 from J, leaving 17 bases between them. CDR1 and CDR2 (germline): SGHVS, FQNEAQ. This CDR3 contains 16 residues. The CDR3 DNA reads TGTGCCAGCAGCGCATCCTTGTCAGGTCGCCAAGAGACCCAGTACTTC. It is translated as CASSASLSGRQETQYF.

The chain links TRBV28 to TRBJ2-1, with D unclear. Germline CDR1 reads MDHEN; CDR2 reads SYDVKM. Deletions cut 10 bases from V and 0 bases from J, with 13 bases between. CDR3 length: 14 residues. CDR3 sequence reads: CATTPSSSYNEQFF. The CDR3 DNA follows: TGTGCCACTACCCCCTCGAGCTCCTACAATGAGCAGTTCTTC.

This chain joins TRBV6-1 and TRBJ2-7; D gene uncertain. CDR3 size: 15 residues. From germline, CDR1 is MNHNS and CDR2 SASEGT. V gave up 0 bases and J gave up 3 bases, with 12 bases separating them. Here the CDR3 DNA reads TGTGCCAGCAGTGAAGCCTCCACTGATAACTACGAGCAGTACTTC. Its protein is CASSEASTDNYEQYF.

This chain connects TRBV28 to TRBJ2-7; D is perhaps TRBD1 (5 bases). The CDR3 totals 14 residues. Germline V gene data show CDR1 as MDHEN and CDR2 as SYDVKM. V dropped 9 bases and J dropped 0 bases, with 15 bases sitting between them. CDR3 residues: CASSDTSHSYEQYF. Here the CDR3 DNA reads TGTGCCAGTTCGGACACCTCCCACTCCTACGAGCAGTACTTC.

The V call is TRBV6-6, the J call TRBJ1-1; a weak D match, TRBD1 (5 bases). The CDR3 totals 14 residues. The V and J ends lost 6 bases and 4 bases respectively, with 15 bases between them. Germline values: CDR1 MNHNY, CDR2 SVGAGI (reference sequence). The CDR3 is CASSPLAGTTEAFF. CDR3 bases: TGTGCCAGCAGCCCCCTCGCAGGGACCACTGAAGCTTTCTTT.

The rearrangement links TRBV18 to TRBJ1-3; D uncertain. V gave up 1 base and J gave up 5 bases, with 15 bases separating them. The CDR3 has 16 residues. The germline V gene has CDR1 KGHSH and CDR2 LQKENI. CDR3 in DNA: TGTGCCAGCTCACCACGGTCGGGATCATCTAGAAACACCATATATTTT. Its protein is CASSPRSGSSRNTIYF.